One and the same sample provided the 14 T cell receptor beta chains below, sequenced in a study of cytomegalovirus exposure and HLA in healthy donors. The PCR employed 60 Vbeta primers together with 13 Jbeta primers. Profiling relied on immunoSEQ multiplex PCR, and the TCRdb table lists in-frame clones only, not all of them. The sample includes over 200,000 clones, about two thirds of them seen just once. Sequencing was performed on PBMCs. The receptors were sampled from a man in his forties in good health and CMV-seropositive.

V and J are TRBV6-5 and TRBJ2-5; no clear D gene. The V and J ends lost 3 bases and 11 bases respectively, with 10 bases between them. The CDR3 runs 11 residues. Per the germline V gene, CDR1 is MNHEY and CDR2 is SVGAGI. The CDR3 loop reads CASSYSRVQYF. Written as DNA, the CDR3 is TGTGCCAGCAGTTATAGCCGAGTGCAGTACTTC.

This clone occurred once. This sequence joins TRBV5-1 and TRBJ2-5; TRBD2 matches at 7 bases. The closer fit of TRBJ2-7 to the DNA end suggests the J call may be wrong. The CDR3 extends over 14 amino acids. From germline, CDR1 is SGHRS and CDR2 YFSETQ. The CDR3 DNA reads as TGCGCCAGCAGCCCCTCGGGGGGTGGCTACGAGCAGTACTTC. This codes for CASSPSGGGYEQYF.

The rearrangement links TRBV7-9 to TRBJ2-5, with a weak D call TRBD2 (5 bases). The germline V and J ends were trimmed by 0 bases and 7 bases, with 6 bases remaining between them. The CDR3 is 12 amino acids. The germline CDR1 and CDR2 sequences are SEHNR and FQNEAQ (reference sequence). The CDR3 loop reads CASSLAGGTQYF. The CDR3 nucleotides are TGTGCCAGCAGCTTAGCCGGAGGGACCCAGTACTTC.

The rearrangement joins TRBV7-9 to TRBJ1-4, with TRBD1 identical over 9 bases. V was clipped by 5 bases and J by 4 bases; unmatched bases: 2. Germline values: CDR1 SEHNR, CDR2 FQNEAQ (reference sequence). The CDR3 contains 14 residues. CDR3 bases: TGTGCCAGCAGCGAGGGACAGGGTAATGAAAAACTGTTTTTT. It encodes CASSEGQGNEKLFF. The full variable domain, its missing parts supplied by reference TRBV7-9 and TRBJ1-4, is DTGVSQNPRHKITKRGQNVTFRCDPISEHNRLYWYRQTLGQGPEFLTYFQNEAQLEKSRLLSDRFSAERPKGSFSTLEIQRTEQGDSAMYLCASSEGQGNEKLFFGSGTQLSVL.

This clone appeared once. This rearrangement joins TRBV7-2 to TRBJ2-5; maybe TRBD2 (5 bases). Germline assignment: CDR1 SGHTA and CDR2 FQGNSA. The CDR3 extends over 15 amino acids. V shed 2 bases and J shed 1 base, with 11 bases lying between them. The CDR3 bases are TGTGCCAGCAGCTTATTTCCGGGAAGCCAAGAGACCCAGTACTTC. Encoded protein: CASSLFPGSQETQYF.

V usage is TRBV6-5 and J usage is TRBJ2-5; possibly TRBD1 for D (6 bases). Trimming stripped 2 bases from V and 5 bases from J, with 9 bases between. The CDR3 runs 13 residues. The germline gives CDR1 MNHEY, CDR2 SVGAGI. As DNA, the CDR3 is TGTGCCAGCAGTTACACCAGGGGTGAGACCCAGTACTTC. It yields the protein CASSYTRGETQYF.

This chain links TRBV28 with TRBJ2-1; TRBD2 aligns across 8 bases. The germline CDR1 and CDR2 sequences are MDHEN and SYDVKM. V lost 5 bases to trimming and J lost 7 bases; unmatched junction nucleotides: 10. The CDR3 is 15 amino acids. DNA for the CDR3: TGTGCCAGCAGTCCCGGGGGGGCACGGGGGAATGAGCAGTTCTTC. This gives the protein CASSPGGARGNEQFF.

The chain combines TRBV9 with TRBJ2-1; 7 bases align to TRBD2. The CDR3 has 15 residues. V shed 2 bases, J shed 6 bases, and the junction held 8 bases outside the gene matches. In germline, CDR1 is SGDLS, CDR2 YYNGEE. CDR3 DNA: TGTGCCAGCAGCGTTAGCGCGGGGGTGGGCAATGAGCAGTTCTTC. This translates into CASSVSAGVGNEQFF.

This clone is a singleton in its sample. CDR3 DNA sequence: TGCGCCAGCAGCTTGGGAGGCAGGGCAGAGACCCAGTACTTC. It translates to CASSLGGRAETQYF. This chain connects TRBV5-1 to TRBJ2-5; a weak D match, TRBD1 (5 bases). Trimming cost V 0 bases and J 4 bases, with 10 bases left between them. From germline, CDR1 is SGHRS and CDR2 YFSETQ. The CDR3 is made up of 14 amino acids.

CDR3 coding DNA: TGCGCCAGCAGCCAAAAAACAGGAAGCTCTGGAAACACCATATATTTT. The encoded protein is CASSQKTGSSGNTIYF. The chain links TRBV4-1 to TRBJ1-3; maybe TRBD1 (5 bases). The CDR3 is 16 amino acids. V gave up 2 bases and J gave up 0 bases, with 11 bases separating them. Looked up from germline, CDR1 is MGHRA and CDR2 is YSYEKL.

The CDR3 loop reads CASSQASGGLNTEAFF. CDR3 nucleotide sequence: TGTGCCAGCAGCCAAGCCTCCGGAGGGCTGAACACTGAAGCTTTCTTT. The V gene is TRBV4-2, the J gene TRBJ1-1; D not resolved. This CDR3 comprises 16 residues. Trimming left V 1 base short and J 0 bases short, with 12 bases between. CDR1 and CDR2 (germline): LGHNA, YNFKEQ.

This chain links TRBV5-1 with TRBJ1-1, with D tentatively TRBD1 (6 bases). Germline V gene sequence: CDR1 SGHRS, CDR2 YFSETQ. The CDR3 totals 14 residues. V dropped 0 bases and J dropped 1 base, with 7 bases sitting between them. The DNA of the CDR3 is TGCGCCAGCAGCTTGGCGACAGGGAACACTGAAGCTTTCTTT. Its translation: CASSLATGNTEAFF.

V and J are TRBV5-1 and TRBJ2-1, with D perhaps matching TRBD1 (5 bases). The CDR3 is 14 residues long. From germline, CDR1 is SGHRS and CDR2 YFSETQ. V dropped 5 bases and J dropped 10 bases, with 19 bases sitting between them. This chain's CDR3 is CASRSQGAPAEQFF. For the CDR3, the DNA is TGCGCCAGCAGAAGCCAGGGCGCCCCGGCCGAGCAGTTCTTC. Full variable domain (outside the CDR3, taken from reference TRBV5-1 and TRBJ2-1): KAGVTQTPRYLIKTRGQQVTLSCSPISGHRSVSWYQQTPGQGLQFLFEYFSETQRNKGNFPGRFSGRQFSNSRSEMNVSTLELGDSALYLCASRSQGAPAEQFFGPGTRLTVL.

The rearrangement joins TRBV13 to TRBJ2-5; TRBD1 matches at 7 bases. V lost 4 bases and J lost 2; bases outside the gene matches: 19. Germline V lookup: CDR1 PRHDT, CDR2 FYEKMQ (reference sequence). The CDR3 length is 19 residues. The CDR3 bases are TGTGCCAGCAGCTCCAACCGACAGGGAAAGACAACCTTACAAGAGACCCAGTACTTC. Protein: CASSSNRQGKTTLQETQYF. Full variable domain (outside the CDR3, taken from reference TRBV13 and TRBJ2-5): AAGVIQSPRHLIKEKRETATLKCYPIPRHDTVYWYQQGPGQDPQFLISFYEKMQSDKGSIPDRFSAQQFSDYHSELNMSSLELGDSALYFCASSSNRQGKTTLQETQYFGPGTRLLVL.